These 24 T cell receptor beta chains came from one sample sequenced in a study of blood T cell repertoires in COVID-19. Clones were read by immunoSEQ multiplex PCR, and TCRdb kept only the in-frame ones, dropping some. This table holds about 110,000 clones, more than 60% found once. Input material: peripheral blood. The receptors come from a man between 65 and 80 years old with active or convalescent COVID-19.

The chain links TRBV3-1 (or the pseudogene TRBV3-2) to TRBJ2-3; TRBD2 agrees at 14 bases. V shed 5 bases, J shed 5 bases, and the junction held 6 bases outside the gene matches. Germline V gene sequence: CDR1 LGHDT, CDR2 YNNKEL (reference sequence). The CDR3 runs to 16 residues. In DNA form, the CDR3 reads TGTGCCAGCAGCTCCCGACTAGCGGGGGGGCAAGATACGCAGTATTTT. Its translation is CASSSRLAGGQDTQYF.

The rearrangement uses TRBV5-1 and TRBJ2-1; D not resolved. This CDR3 has 16 amino acids. Trimming took 3 bases from V and 5 from J, leaving 18 bases between them. Germline V gene lookup returns CDR1 SGHRS and CDR2 YFSETQ. CDR3 nucleotides: TGCGCCAGCAGCTCAACCGTCTTAGCACGAGACAATGAGCAGTTCTTC. It specifies CASSSTVLARDNEQFF.

This clone was seen just once. The V call is TRBV9, the J call TRBJ1-2; tentatively, D is TRBD1 (5 bases). Germline V lookup: CDR1 SGDLS, CDR2 YYNGEE. The CDR3 totals 13 residues. The V and J ends lost 0 bases and 7 bases respectively, with 10 bases between them. CDR3 protein: CASSVAAGLGYTF. CDR3 bases: TGTGCCAGCAGCGTAGCGGCGGGGCTTGGCTACACCTTC.

There are a few counts of this clone. The J gene is TRBJ1-2, the V gene TRBV5-1; D is perhaps TRBD1 (6 bases). The CDR3 is 13 residues long. The V end lost 0 bases, the J end lost 8 bases, and 11 bases lay between the germline ends. CDR1 and CDR2 from the germline V gene are SGHRS and YFSETQ. The CDR3 nucleotides are TGCGCCAGCAGCTTGGGCGGGGGGCAAGGCTACACCTTC. Residues: CASSLGGGQGYTF.

This clone was observed a handful of times. The CDR3 region has the DNA TGTGCCAGCAGCTTTGGAGGGGCCAAAAACATTCAGTACTTC. Protein sequence: CASSFGGAKNIQYF. The genes are TRBV5-8 and TRBJ2-4; TRBD2 might be the D (6 bases). Between the trimmed V and J ends, which lost 2 bases and 1 base, there was a span of 7 bases. The CDR3 covers 14 residues. Germline CDR1 reads SGHTS; CDR2 reads YDEGEE.

The CDR3: CASRGTGGSAEAFF. The CDR3 DNA follows: TGTGCCAGTAGGGGAACAGGGGGGTCGGCTGAAGCTTTCTTT. The chain is built from TRBV19 and TRBJ1-1, with 8 bases identical to TRBD1. J gave up 6 bases and V 6 bases, and 9 bases lay outside the gene matches. Germline CDR1 is LNHDA and CDR2 is SQIVND (reference sequence). This CDR3 region has 14 residues.

This chain joins TRBV6-5 and TRBJ1-6; D is ambiguous. V lost 7 bases and J lost 10, with 14 bases in between. This CDR3 contains 13 residues. Germline V lookup: CDR1 MNHEY, CDR2 SVGAGI. CDR3 nucleotide sequence: TGTGCCAGCAATGTCCAGGTTCAGTCACCCCTCCACTTT. Amino acids: CASNVQVQSPLHF.

This clone was observed a handful of times. V and J are TRBV3-1 (or the pseudogene TRBV3-2) and TRBJ2-1, with 11 bases that match TRBD1. Trimming at V came to 3 bases and at J to 7 bases, leaving 8 bases not matched to a gene. Germline V gene lookup returns CDR1 LGHDT and CDR2 YNNKEL (reference sequence). This CDR3 has 16 amino acids. The CDR3 loop reads CASSHHGQGAKNEQFF. Written as DNA, the CDR3 is TGTGCCAGCAGCCACCACGGACAGGGGGCGAAGAATGAGCAGTTCTTC.

V gene TRBV6-5 combines with J gene TRBJ1-3, with D possibly TRBD1 on 6 matching bases. The germline gives CDR1 MNHEY, CDR2 SVGAGI. The CDR3 contains 15 residues. Trimming shortened V by 3 bases and J by 3 bases, and 12 bases separated the two germline ends. The CDR3 sequence: CASSYLGASGNTIYF. The CDR3 DNA reads TGTGCCAGCAGTTATCTGGGGGCGAGTGGAAACACCATATATTTT.

This rearrangement joins TRBV15 to TRBJ2-1, with D maybe TRBD1 (6 bases). The CDR3 runs 14 residues. Deletions cut 6 bases from V and 6 bases from J, with 15 bases between. CDR1 and CDR2 from the germline V gene are LNHNV and YYDKDF (reference sequence). The CDR3 DNA is TGTGCCACCAGTCTCGAAACAGGGCTCAATGAGCAGTTCTTC. Protein sequence: CATSLETGLNEQFF.

The chain has TRBV6-1 and TRBJ2-1, with a tentative D call TRBD1 (5 bases). This CDR3 comprises 16 residues. The germline V gene encodes CDR1 MNHNS and CDR2 SASEGT. Trimming took 2 bases from V and 8 from J, leaving 19 bases between them. For the CDR3, the DNA is TGTGCCAGCAGTGAAAGTTTTGGGGCTGCCCTACATGAGCAGTTCTTC. It encodes CASSESFGAALHEQFF.

The gene calls are TRBV4-2 and TRBJ1-2; 8 nucleotides match TRBD1. Germline CDR1 reads LGHNA; CDR2 reads YNFKEQ. After removal of 3 bases from V and 0 bases from J, the junction contained 3 bases not matched to a gene. This CDR3 comprises 15 residues. This CDR3 is CASSQVDRANYGYTF. The DNA of the CDR3 is TGTGCCAGCAGCCAGGTGGACAGGGCTAACTATGGCTACACCTTC.

The chain links TRBV3-1 (or the pseudogene TRBV3-2) to TRBJ2-7; TRBD2 aligns across 8 bases. The CDR3 sequence is 15 residues long. Trimming removed 4 bases from V and 4 bases from J; junction bases left unmatched: 9. CDR1 and CDR2 from the germline V gene are LGHDT and YNNKEL (reference sequence). Here the CDR3 reads CASSLTRAGVYEQYF. Here the CDR3 DNA reads TGTGCCAGCAGCCTCACCCGAGCGGGGGTATACGAGCAGTACTTC.

V and J are TRBV11-2 and TRBJ2-3; 10 nucleotides align to TRBD2. The germline gives CDR1 SGHAT, CDR2 FQNNGV. Trimming at V came to 5 bases and at J to 6 bases, leaving 11 bases not matched to a gene. The CDR3 spans 16 residues. Here the CDR3 DNA reads TGTGCCAGCAGCCCCCGACTAGCGGGTCCCAGGGATACGCAGTATTTT. It specifies CASSPRLAGPRDTQYF.

The CDR3 protein is CASSAGPSTDTQYF. CDR3 coding DNA: TGTGCCAGCTCCGCAGGGCCTAGCACAGATACGCAGTATTTT. The rearrangement joins TRBV6-5 to TRBJ2-3, with D possibly being TRBD1 (5 bases). Germline CDR1 and CDR2: MNHEY and SVGAGI. The V end was cut by 8 bases, the J end by 0 bases, with 12 bases between. The CDR3 is 14 residues long.

The count of this clone is one. The chain links TRBV27 to TRBJ2-7; tentatively, D is TRBD1 (6 bases). The CDR3 is made up of 14 amino acids. Trimming pared 4 bases from V and 3 bases from J, leaving 13 bases between. Germline V CDR1 and CDR2: MNHEY, SMNVEV (reference sequence). For the CDR3, the DNA is TGTGCCAGCAGTTCGGACAGCGCCTTCTACGAGCAGTACTTC. It yields the protein CASSSDSAFYEQYF.

This rearrangement joins TRBV19 to TRBJ2-2; 9 nucleotides match TRBD1. CDR3 length: 16 residues. With V trimmed by 5 bases and J by 7 bases, 11 bases remained unmatched. CDR1 is LNHDA and CDR2 is SQIVND in the germline V gene (reference sequence). CDR3 nucleotides: TGTGCCAGTAGTTTCAACAGGGGGCGCATCATCGGGGAGCTGTTTTTT. Encoded protein: CASSFNRGRIIGELFF.

This chain connects TRBV6-2 or TRBV6-3 to TRBJ2-5, with D possibly matching TRBD2 (6 bases). This CDR3 contains 15 residues. Trimming took off 6 bases at V and 5 bases at J, with 19 bases between the two ends. CDR1 MNHEY and CDR2 SVGEGT come from the germline V gene. The CDR3 nucleotides read TGTGCCAGCAGCGGGCCCGCGGGATTGGGGGAGACCCAGTACTTC. This encodes CASSGPAGLGETQYF.

The V gene is TRBV7-2, the J gene TRBJ1-5; TRBD1 might be the D (5 bases). The CDR3 has 14 amino acids. Germline loops: CDR1 SGHTA, CDR2 FQGNSA. V was trimmed by 1 base and J by 2 bases, leaving 6 bases between them. The CDR3 here is CASSLGGGNQPQHF. Written as DNA, the CDR3 is TGTGCCAGCAGCTTAGGGGGGGGCAATCAGCCCCAGCATTTT.

The chain has TRBV11-2 and TRBJ2-1; 8 positions match TRBD2. The V gene's germline CDR1 is SGHAT and CDR2 FQNNGV. Trimming took 2 bases from V and 2 from J; bases not matched to a gene: 8. The CDR3 runs to 17 residues. The CDR3 nucleotides are TGTGCCAGCAGCTTATTTCTAGCGGGTTTTACCTACAATGAGCAGTTCTTC. As protein: CASSLFLAGFTYNEQFF.

For this clone: The junction and the germline gene differ at one end; a read error may be behind it. V gene TRBV11-2 combines with J gene TRBJ1-2, with D unclear. The germline V gene has CDR1 SGHAT and CDR2 FQNNGV. The CDR3 is made up of 11 amino acids. CDR3 sequence reads: CASSSNYGYTF. In nucleotides, the CDR3 is TGTGCCAGCAGCTCTAATTATGGCTACACCTTC.

This clone was found a few times. The chain is built from TRBV24-1 and TRBJ1-2; 8 nucleotides agree with TRBD1. Per germline, CDR1 KGHDR and CDR2 SFDVKD. This CDR3 comprises 13 residues. With V trimmed by 3 bases and J by 6 bases, 2 bases remained unmatched. CDR3 in DNA: TGTGCCACCAGTGATCGGACAGGGAATGGCTACACCTTC. It translates to CATSDRTGNGYTF.

This chain connects TRBV11-3 to TRBJ1-1, with TRBD1 matching over 7 bases. The germline V gene encodes CDR1 SGHNT and CDR2 YENEEA. The CDR3 extends over 16 amino acids. V trimming: 3 bases; J trimming: 2 bases; junction bases outside the gene matches: 9. CDR3 residues: CASSFSYRGTNTEAFF. The CDR3 DNA is TGTGCCAGCAGCTTCTCATACAGGGGAACCAACACTGAAGCTTTCTTT.

This chain links TRBV19 with TRBJ2-3; D uncertain. Trimming stripped 10 bases from V and 2 bases from J, with 13 bases between. CDR1 is LNHDA, CDR2 SQIVND, per germline (reference sequence). The CDR3 is made up of 13 amino acids. This CDR3 reads CATTNRVTDTQYF. DNA for the CDR3: TGTGCCACAACAAACCGTGTCACAGATACGCAGTATTTT.